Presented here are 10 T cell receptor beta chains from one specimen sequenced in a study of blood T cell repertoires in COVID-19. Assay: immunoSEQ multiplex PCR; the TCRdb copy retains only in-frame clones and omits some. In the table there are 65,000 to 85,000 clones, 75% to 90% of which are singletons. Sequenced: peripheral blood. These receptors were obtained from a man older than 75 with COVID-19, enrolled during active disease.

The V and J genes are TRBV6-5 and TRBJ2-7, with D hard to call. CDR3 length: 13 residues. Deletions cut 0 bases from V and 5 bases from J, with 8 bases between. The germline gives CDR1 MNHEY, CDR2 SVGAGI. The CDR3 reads CASSYSRFDEQYF. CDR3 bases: TGTGCCAGCAGTTACTCGAGGTTCGACGAGCAGTACTTC.

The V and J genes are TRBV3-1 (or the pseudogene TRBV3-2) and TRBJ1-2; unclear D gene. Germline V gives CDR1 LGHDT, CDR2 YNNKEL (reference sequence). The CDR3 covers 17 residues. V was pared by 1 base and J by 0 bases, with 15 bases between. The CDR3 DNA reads TGTGCCAGCAGCCAAGCCCCCGGTCAGGCTTCTAACTATGGCTACACCTTC. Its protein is CASSQAPGQASNYGYTF.

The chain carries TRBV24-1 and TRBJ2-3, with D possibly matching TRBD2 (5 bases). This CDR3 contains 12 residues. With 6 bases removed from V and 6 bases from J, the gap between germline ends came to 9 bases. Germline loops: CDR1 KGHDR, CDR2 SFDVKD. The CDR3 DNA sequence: TGTGCCACCAGTAGAGGGCCGGATACGCAGTATTTT. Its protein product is CATSRGPDTQYF.

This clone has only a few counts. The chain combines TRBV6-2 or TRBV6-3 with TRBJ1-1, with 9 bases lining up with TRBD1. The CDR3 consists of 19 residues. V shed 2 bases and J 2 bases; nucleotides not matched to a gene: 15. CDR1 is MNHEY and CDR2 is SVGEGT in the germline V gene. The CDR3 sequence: CASSYETGGQRVANTEAFF. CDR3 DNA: TGTGCCAGCAGTTACGAGACAGGGGGGCAGCGGGTCGCCAACACTGAAGCTTTCTTT.

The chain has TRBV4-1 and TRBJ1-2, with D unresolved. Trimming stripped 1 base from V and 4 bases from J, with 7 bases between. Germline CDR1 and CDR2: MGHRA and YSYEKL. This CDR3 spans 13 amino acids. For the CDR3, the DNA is TGCGCCAGCAGCCAAGTGGGGAGCTATGGCTACACCTTC. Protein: CASSQVGSYGYTF.

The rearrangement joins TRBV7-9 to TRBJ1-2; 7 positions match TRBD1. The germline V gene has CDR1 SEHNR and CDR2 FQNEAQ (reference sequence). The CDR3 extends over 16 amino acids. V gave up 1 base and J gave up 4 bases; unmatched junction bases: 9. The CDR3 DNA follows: TGTGCCAGCAGCTTAGTAGGGGGCTTGGATTCCTATGGCTACACCTTC. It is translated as CASSLVGGLDSYGYTF.

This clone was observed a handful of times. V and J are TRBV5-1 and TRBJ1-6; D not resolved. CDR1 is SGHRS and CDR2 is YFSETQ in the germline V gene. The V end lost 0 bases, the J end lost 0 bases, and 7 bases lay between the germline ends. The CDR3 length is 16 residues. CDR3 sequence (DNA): TGCGCCAGCAGCTTGGACAGTAGCTCCTATAATTCACCCCTCCACTTT. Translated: CASSLDSSSYNSPLHF.

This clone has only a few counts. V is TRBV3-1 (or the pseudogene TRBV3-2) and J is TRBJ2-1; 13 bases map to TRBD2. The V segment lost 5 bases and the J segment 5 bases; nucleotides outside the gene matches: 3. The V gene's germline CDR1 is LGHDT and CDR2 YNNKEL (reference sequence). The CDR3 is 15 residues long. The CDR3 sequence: CASSGTSGVNNEQFF. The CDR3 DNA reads TGTGCCAGCAGCGGGACTAGCGGGGTGAACAATGAGCAGTTCTTC.

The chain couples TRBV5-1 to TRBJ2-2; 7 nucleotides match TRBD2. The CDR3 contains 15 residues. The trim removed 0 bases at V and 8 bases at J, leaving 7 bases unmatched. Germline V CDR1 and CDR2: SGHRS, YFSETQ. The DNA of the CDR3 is TGCGCCAGCAGCTTGGGGGGCACTAGCGCAGGGGAGCTGTTTTTT. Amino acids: CASSLGGTSAGELFF.

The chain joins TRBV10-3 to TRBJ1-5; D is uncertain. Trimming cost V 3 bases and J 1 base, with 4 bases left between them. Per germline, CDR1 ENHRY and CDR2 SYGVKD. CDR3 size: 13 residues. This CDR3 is CAISERSNQPQHF. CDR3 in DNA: TGTGCCATCAGTGAACGGAGCAATCAGCCCCAGCATTTT.